This TCR beta chain was obtained from a study of blood T cell repertoires in COVID-19. Trimming shortened V by 3 bases and J by 2 bases, and 14 bases separated the two germline ends. CDR3 length: 15 amino acids. Germline V gives CDR1 DFQATT, CDR2 SNEGSKA (reference sequence). In the authors' methods: Amplified reference gene primers provided the basis for estimating nucleated cell counts. Sequencing used immunoSEQ multiplex PCR; TCRdb keeps in-frame clones, though not all of them. V and J calls plus clone size are reproduced from that table; the DNA served to infer D and trimming. The table includes hundreds of thousands of clones, over 80% detected once.

This sequence was found in a man in his forties or fifties who had been exposed to COVID-19. Sequencing used PBMCs or T cells enriched from blood (not recorded which). V usage is TRBV20-1 and J usage is TRBJ2-1; D perhaps matches TRBD2 (5 bases). The CDR3, as DNA: TGCAGTGCTAGTATGTGGGAGTCGGCCTACAATGAGCAGTTCTTC. Amino acids: CSASMWESAYNEQFF.